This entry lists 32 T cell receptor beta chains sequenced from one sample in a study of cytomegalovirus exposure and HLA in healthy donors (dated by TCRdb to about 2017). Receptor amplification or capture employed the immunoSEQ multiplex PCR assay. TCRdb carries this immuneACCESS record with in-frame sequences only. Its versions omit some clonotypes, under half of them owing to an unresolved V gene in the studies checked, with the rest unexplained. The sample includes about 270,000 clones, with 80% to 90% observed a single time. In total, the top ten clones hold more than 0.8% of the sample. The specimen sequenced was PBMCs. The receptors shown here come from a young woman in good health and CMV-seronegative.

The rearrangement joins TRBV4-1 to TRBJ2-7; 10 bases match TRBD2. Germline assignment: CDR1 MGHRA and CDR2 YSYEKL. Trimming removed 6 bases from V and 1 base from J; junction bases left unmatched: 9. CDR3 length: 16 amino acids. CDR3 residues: CASSGRRTSGSYEQYF. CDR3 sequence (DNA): TGCGCCAGCAGTGGAAGGCGGACTAGCGGATCCTACGAGCAGTACTTC.

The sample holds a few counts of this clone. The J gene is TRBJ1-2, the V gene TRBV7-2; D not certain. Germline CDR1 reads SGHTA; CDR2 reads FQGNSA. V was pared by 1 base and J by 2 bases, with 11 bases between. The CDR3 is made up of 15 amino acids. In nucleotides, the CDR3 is TGTGCCAGCAGCTTAGGACTCTTGCCCAACTATGGCTACACCTTC. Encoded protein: CASSLGLLPNYGYTF. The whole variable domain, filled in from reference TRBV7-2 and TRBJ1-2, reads GAGVSQSPSNKVTEKGKDVELRCDPISGHTALYWYRQSLGQGLEFLIYFQGNSAPDKSGLPSDRFSAERTGGSVSTLTIQRTQQEDSAVYLCASSLGLLPNYGYTFGSGTRLTVV.

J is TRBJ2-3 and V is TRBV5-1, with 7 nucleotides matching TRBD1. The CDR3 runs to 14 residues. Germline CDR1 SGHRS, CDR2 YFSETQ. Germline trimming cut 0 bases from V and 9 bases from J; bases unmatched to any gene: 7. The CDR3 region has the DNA TGCGCCAGCAGCTTGGCCGAGGGGGCACCGACGCAGTATTTT. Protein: CASSLAEGAPTQYF.

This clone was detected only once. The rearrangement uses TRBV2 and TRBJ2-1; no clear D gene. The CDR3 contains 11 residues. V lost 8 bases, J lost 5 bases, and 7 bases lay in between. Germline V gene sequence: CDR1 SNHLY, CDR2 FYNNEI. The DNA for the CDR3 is TGTGCCAGCCAATGGCACAATGAGCAGTTCTTC. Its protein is CASQWHNEQFF.

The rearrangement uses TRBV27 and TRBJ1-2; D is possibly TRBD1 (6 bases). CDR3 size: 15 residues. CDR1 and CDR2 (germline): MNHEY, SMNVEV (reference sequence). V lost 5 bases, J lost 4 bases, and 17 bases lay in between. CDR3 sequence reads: CASSLAYRESYGYTF. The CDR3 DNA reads TGTGCCAGCAGTCTGGCGTACAGGGAGAGCTATGGCTACACCTTC.

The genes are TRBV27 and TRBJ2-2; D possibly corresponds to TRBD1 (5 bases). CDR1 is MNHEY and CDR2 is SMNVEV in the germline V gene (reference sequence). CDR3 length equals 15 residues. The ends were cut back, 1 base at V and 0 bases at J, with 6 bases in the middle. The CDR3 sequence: CASSLLQANTGELFF. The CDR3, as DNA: TGTGCCAGCAGTTTATTACAGGCGAACACCGGGGAGCTGTTTTTT.

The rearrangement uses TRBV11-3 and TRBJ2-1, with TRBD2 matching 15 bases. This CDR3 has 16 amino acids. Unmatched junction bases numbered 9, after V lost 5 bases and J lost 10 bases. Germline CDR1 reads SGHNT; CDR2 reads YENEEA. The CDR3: CASSPRTSGGAEEQFF. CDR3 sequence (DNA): TGTGCCAGCAGCCCCCGGACTAGCGGGGGGGCAGAAGAGCAGTTCTTC.

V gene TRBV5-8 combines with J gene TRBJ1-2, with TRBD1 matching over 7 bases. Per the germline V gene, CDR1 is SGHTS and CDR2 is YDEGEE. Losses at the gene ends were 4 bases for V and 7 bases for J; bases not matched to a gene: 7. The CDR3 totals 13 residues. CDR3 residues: CASSLDRVAGYTF. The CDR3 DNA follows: TGTGCCAGCAGCCTCGACAGGGTCGCTGGCTACACCTTC.

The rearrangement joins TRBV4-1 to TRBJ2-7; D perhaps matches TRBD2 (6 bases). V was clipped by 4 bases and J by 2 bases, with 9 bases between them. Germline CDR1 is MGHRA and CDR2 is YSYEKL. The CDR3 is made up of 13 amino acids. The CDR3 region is CASSLGGPYEQYF. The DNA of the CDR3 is TGCGCCAGCAGCCTTGGAGGGCCCTACGAGCAGTACTTC.

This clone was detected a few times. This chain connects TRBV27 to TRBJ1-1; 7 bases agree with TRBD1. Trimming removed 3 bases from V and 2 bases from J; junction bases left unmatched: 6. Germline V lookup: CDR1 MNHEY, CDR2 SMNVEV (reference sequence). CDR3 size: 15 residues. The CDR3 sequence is CASSFLHRGNTEAFF. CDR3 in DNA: TGTGCCAGCAGTTTCCTACACAGGGGAAACACTGAAGCTTTCTTT.

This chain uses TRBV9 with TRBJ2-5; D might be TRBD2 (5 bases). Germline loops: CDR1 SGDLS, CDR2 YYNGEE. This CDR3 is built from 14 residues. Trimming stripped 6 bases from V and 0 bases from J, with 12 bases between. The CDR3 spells CASTLTGNQETQYF. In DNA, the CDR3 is TGTGCCAGCACCCTGACGGGGAACCAAGAGACCCAGTACTTC.

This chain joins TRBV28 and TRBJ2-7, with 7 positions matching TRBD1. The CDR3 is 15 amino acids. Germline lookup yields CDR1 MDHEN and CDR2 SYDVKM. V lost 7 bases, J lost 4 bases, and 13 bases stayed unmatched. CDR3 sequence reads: CASNARQGALYEQYF. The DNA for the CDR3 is TGTGCCAGCAACGCCCGACAGGGAGCTTTATACGAGCAGTACTTC.

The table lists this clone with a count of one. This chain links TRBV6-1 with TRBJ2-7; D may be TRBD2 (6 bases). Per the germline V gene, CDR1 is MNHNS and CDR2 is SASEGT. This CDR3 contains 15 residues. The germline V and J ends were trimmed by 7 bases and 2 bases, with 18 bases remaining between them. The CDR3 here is CASTEEAGPTYEQYF. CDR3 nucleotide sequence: TGTGCCAGCACCGAGGAGGCGGGACCTACCTACGAGCAGTACTTC.

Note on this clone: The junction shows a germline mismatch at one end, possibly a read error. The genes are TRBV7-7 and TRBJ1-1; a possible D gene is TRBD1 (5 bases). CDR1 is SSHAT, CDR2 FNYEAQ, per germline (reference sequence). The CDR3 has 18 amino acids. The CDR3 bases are TGTGCTAGCAGCCCCCTCCAGGGCGTCATTCCCATGAACACTGAAGCTTTCTTT. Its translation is CASSPLQGVIPMNTEAFF.

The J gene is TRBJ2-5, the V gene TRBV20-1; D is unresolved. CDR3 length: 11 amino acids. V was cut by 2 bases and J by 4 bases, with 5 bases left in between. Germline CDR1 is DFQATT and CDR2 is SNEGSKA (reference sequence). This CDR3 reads CSARRGETQYF. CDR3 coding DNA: TGCAGTGCTAGACGAGGAGAGACCCAGTACTTC.

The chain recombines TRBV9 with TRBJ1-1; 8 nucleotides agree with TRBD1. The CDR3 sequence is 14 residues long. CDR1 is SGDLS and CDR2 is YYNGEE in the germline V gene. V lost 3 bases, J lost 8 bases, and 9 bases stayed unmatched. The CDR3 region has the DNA TGTGCCAGCAGCGCTGGACAGGGTCATAGAGAAGCTTTCTTT. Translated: CASSAGQGHREAFF.

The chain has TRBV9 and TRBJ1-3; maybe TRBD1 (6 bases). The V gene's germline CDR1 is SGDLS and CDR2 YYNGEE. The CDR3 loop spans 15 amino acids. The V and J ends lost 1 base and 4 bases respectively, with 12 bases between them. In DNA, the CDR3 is TGTGCCAGCAGCGTAACCTGGACAGCAGGAAACACCATATATTTT. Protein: CASSVTWTAGNTIYF.

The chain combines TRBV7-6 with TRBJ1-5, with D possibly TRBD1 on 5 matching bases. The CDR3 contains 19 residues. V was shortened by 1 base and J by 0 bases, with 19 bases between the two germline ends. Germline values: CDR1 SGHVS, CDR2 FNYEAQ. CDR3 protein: CASSLGPPSGTYSNQPQHF. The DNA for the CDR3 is TGTGCCAGCAGCTTAGGCCCCCCTTCGGGGACTTATAGCAATCAGCCCCAGCATTTT.

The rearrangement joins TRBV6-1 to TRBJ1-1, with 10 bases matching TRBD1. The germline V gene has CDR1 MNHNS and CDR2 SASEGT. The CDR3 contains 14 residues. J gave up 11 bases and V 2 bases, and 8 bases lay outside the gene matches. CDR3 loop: CASSEPGQGILAFF. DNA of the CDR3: TGTGCCAGCAGTGAACCGGGACAGGGGATATTGGCTTTCTTT.

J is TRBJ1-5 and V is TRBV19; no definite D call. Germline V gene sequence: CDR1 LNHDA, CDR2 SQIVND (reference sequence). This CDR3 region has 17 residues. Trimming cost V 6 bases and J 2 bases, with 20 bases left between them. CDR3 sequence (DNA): TGTGCCAGTAGGAAGATTCTGAGTTCGGAGGGCAATCAGCCCCAGCATTTT. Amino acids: CASRKILSSEGNQPQHF.

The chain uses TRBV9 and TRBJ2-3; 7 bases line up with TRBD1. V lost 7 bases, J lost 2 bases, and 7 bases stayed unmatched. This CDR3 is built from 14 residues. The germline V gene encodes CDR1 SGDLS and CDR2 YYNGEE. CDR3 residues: CASPRDRLTDTQYF. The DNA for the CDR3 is TGTGCCAGCCCCCGGGACAGACTCACAGATACGCAGTATTTT. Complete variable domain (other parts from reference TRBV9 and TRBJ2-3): DSGVTQTPKHLITATGQRVTLRCSPRSGDLSVYWYQQSLDQGLQFLIQYYNGEERAKGNILERFSAQQFPDLHSELNLSSLELGDSALYFCASPRDRLTDTQYFGPGTRLTVL.

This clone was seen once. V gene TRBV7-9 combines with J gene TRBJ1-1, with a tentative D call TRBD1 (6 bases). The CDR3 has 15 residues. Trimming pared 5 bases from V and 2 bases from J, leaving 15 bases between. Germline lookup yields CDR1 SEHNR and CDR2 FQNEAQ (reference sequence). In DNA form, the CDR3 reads TGTGCCAGCAGCCTTCCTGGGACAACCAACACTGAAGCTTTCTTT. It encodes CASSLPGTTNTEAFF.

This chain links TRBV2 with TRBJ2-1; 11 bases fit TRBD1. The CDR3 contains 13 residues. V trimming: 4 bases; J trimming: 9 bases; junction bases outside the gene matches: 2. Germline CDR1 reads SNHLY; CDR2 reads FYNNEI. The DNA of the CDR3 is TGTGCCAGCAGTGGGGACAGGGGGAGTGAGCAGTTCTTC. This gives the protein CASSGDRGSEQFF.

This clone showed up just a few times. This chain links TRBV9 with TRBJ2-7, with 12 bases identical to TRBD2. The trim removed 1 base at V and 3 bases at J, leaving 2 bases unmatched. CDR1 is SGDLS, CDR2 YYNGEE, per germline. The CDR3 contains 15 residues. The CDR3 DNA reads TGTGCCAGCAGCGTAACTAGCGGGAGGATCTACGAGCAGTACTTC. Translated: CASSVTSGRIYEQYF.

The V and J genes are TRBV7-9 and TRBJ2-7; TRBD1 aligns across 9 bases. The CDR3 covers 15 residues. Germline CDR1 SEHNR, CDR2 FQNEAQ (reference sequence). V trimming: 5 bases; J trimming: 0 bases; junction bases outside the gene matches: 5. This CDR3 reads CASSPDRGSSYEQYF. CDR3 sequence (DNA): TGTGCCAGCAGCCCCGACAGGGGGAGCTCCTACGAGCAGTACTTC.

Here the CDR3 reads CASSIYSGRTGEQYF. Written as DNA, the CDR3 is TGTGCCAGCAGCATATATAGCGGGAGAACGGGCGAGCAGTACTTC. The J gene is TRBJ2-7, the V gene TRBV21-1; the table gives TRBD2 as D, unverified against the DNA. TRBV21-1 is labeled a pseudogene. The CDR3 totals 15 residues.

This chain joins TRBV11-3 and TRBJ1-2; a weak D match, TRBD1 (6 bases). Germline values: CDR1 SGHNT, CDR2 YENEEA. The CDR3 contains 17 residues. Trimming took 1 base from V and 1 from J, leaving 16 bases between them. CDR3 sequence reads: CASSLGEGTGLNYGYTF. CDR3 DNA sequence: TGTGCCAGCAGCTTAGGGGAGGGTACAGGGCTTAACTATGGCTACACCTTC.

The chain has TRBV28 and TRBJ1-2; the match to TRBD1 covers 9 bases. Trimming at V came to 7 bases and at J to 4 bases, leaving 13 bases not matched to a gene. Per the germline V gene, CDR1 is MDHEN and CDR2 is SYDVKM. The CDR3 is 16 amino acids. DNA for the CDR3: TGTGCCAGCACCCGGGACAGGGCATCCCGAATCTATGGCTACACCTTC. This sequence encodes CASTRDRASRIYGYTF.

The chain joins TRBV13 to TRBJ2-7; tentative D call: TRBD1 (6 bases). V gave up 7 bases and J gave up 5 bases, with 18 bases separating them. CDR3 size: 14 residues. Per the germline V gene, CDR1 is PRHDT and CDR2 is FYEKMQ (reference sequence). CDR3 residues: CASTAAGVTHEQYF. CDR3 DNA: TGTGCCAGCACGGCGGCAGGGGTTACCCACGAGCAGTACTTC.

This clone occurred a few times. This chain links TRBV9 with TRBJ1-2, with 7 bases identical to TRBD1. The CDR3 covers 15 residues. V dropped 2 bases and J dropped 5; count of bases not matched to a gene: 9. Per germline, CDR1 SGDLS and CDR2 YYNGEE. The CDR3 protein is CASSVRQGDDYGYTF. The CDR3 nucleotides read TGTGCCAGCAGCGTTAGACAGGGCGATGATTATGGCTACACCTTC.

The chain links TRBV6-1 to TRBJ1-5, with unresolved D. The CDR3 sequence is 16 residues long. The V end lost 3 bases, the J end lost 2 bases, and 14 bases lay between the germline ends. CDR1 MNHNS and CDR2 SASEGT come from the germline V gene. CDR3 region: CASSDPSQVGNQPQHF. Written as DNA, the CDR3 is TGTGCCAGCAGTGATCCATCGCAGGTGGGCAATCAGCCCCAGCATTTT.

The CDR3 DNA sequence: TGTGCCAGCTCACCACCGTCGGGTAGCAATCAGCCCCAGCATTTT. It codes for CASSPPSGSNQPQHF. The chain is built from TRBV18 and TRBJ1-5; D is uncertain. Per germline, CDR1 KGHSH and CDR2 LQKENI. CDR3 length: 15 residues. With 0 bases removed from V and 0 bases from J, the gap between germline ends came to 6 bases.